This T cell receptor (beta chain) came from a study of CD8 T cells in ankylosing spondylitis. Each CDR3 protein gets one entry after TCRdb re-called the 5' RACE reads with MiXCR. The data contain about 42,000 distinct CDR3 sequences, under 4.5% of them singletons. The length of the CDR3 is 12 residues. Germline values: CDR1 SGDLS, CDR2 YYNGEE. V was pared by 7 bases and J by 5 bases, with 13 bases between. Findings of the study overall: As reported, disease-linked clones showed significant enrichment in matched ankylosing spondylitis synovial fluid.

This clonotype was seen many times. The antigen remains unidentified. The clonotype originates from a female donor with ankylosing spondylitis or in good health (not recorded which). The chain has TRBV9 and TRBJ2-7, with D possibly TRBD2 on 5 matching bases. Sequences were obtained from blood, either unsorted or a sorted T cell fraction (not recorded which). The chain's CDR3 is CASGLSVDEQYF. CDR3 coding DNA: TGTGCCAGCGGACTGTCGGTGGACGAGCAGTACTTC.